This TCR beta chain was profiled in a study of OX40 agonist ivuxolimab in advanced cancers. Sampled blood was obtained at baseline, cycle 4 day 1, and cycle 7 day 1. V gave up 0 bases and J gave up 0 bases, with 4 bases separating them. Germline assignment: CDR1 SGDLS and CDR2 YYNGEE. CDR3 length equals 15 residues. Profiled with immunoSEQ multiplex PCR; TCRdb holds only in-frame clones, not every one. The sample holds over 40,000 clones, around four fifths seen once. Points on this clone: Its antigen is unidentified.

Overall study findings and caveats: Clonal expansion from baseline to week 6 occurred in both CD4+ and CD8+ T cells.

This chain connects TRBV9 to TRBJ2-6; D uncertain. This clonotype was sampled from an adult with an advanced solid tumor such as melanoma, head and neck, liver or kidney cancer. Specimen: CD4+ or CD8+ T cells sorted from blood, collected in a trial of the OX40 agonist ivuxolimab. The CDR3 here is CASSVDTSGANVLTF. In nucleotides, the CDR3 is TGTGCCAGCAGCGTAGATACCTCTGGGGCCAACGTCCTGACTTTC.